The present TCR beta chain was sequenced within a study of beta chain features in type 1 diabetes. Study results and limitations: Any HLA-type effect on TCRB rearrangement remained unresolved here. There was a possibility that cDNA sequencing over-represented cells with high TCR expression. All four CD4+ subsets from Type 1 diabetes patients carried moderately but significantly shorter TCRB CDR3s.

This clone was found a few times. Its cognate antigen is unknown. Expressed TCRB transcripts were sequenced after all isolated RNA was converted to cDNA. Assay: immunoSEQ multiplex PCR; the TCRdb copy retains only in-frame clones and omits some. The sample has some 160,000 clones, approximately 10% seen once; the top ten hold under 0.75%. Markers CD45RO/CCR7/CD25/CD127/CD95/CD27 served to sort CD4+ naive, central memory, regulatory and stem cell-like memory cells. Material: central memory CD4+ T cells from blood. This receptor was obtained from a woman in her 30s with type 1 diabetes.

The CDR3: CASSESGNYNEQFF. In DNA form, the CDR3 reads TGTGCCAGCAGTGAGAGCGGAAATTACAATGAGCAGTTCTTC. The rearrangement uses TRBV25-1 and TRBJ2-1; a weak D match, TRBD2 (5 bases). V lost 3 bases and J lost 4, with 10 bases in between. The CDR3 loop spans 14 amino acids. Germline loops: CDR1 MGHDK, CDR2 SYGVNS.